This TCR beta chain is drawn from a study of cytomegalovirus exposure and HLA in healthy donors. Across the whole study: A prior analysis found more than 90 million unique TCR beta sequences from around 190 million T cells. Study-level results: In a later analysis, HLA-associated TCR beta chains were more clonally expanded than equally common others. Most TCR beta V segments were productive about 90% or about 30% of the time in an earlier analysis.

As concerns this clone: Its antigen remains unknown.

CDR1 is SGHRS, CDR2 YFSETQ, per germline. Trimming pared 0 bases from V and 11 bases from J, leaving 14 bases between. This CDR3 is built from 13 residues. This PCR relied on a set of 60 Vbeta primers and 13 Jbeta primers. In the source study's methods: Unique TCR beta chains totaled some 80 million in a later count, with around 12 million of them shared. Profiled with immunoSEQ multiplex PCR; TCRdb holds only in-frame clones, not every one. V, J and clone size are those of that table, while D and trimming were read from the DNA. This sample yields some 62,000 clones, of which 70% to 90% are seen a single time; about 1.5% belongs to the top ten.

The specimen was PBMCs. The V gene is TRBV5-1, the J gene TRBJ1-1; D ambiguous. The sequence was collected from a man between 18 and 29 years old in good health and CMV-seronegative. The chain's CDR3 is CASSLEHRSIAFF. DNA of the CDR3: TGCGCCAGCAGCTTGGAACACCGTTCGATTGCTTTCTTT.